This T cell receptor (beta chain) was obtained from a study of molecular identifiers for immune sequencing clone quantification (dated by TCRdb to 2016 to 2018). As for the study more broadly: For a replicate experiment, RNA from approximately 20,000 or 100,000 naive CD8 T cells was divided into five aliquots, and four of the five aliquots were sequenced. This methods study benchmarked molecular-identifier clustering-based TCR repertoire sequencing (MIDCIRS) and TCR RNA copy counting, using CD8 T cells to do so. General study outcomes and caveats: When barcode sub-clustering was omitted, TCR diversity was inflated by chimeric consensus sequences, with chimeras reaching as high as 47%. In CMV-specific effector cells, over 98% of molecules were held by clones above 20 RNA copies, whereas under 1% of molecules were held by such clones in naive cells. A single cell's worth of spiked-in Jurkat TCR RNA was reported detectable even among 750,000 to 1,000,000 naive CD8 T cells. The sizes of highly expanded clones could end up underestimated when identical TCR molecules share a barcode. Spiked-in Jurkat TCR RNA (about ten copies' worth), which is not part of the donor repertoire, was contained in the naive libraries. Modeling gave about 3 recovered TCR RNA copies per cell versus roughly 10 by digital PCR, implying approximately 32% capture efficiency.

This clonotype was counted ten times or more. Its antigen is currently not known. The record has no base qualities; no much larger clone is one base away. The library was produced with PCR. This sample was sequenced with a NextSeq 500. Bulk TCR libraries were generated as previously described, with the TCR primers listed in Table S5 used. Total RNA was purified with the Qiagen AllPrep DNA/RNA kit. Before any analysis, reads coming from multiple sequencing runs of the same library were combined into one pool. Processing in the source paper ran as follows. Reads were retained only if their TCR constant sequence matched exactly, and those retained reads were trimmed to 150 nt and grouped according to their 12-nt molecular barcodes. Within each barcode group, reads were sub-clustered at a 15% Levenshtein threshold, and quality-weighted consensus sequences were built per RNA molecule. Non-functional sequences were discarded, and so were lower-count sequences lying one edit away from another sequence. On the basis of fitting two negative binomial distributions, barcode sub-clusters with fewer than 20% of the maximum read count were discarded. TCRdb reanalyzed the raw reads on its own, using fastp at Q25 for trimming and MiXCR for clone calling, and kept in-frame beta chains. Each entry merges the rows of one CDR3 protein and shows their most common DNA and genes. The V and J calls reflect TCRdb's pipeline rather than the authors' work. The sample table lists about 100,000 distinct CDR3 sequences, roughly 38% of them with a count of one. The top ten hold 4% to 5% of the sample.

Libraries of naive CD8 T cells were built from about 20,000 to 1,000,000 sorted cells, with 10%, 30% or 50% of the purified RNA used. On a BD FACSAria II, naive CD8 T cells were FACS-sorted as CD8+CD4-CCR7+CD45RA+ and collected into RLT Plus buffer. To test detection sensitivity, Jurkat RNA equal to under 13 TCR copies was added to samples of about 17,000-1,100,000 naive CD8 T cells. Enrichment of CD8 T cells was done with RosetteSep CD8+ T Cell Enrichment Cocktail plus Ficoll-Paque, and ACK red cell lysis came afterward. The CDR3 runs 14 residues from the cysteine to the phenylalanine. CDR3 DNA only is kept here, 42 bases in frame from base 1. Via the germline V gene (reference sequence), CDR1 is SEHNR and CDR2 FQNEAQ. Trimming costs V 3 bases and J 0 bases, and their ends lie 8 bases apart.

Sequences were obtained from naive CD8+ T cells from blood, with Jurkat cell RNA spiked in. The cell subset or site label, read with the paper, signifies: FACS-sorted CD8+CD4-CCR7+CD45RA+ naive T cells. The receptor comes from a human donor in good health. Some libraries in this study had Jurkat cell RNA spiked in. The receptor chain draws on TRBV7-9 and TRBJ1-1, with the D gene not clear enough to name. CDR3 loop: CASSFTNMNTEAFF. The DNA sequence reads TGTGCCAGCAGCTTCACTAACATGAACACTGAAGCTTTCTTT.